This is a list of T cell receptor beta chains from one sample in a study of regulatory T cells in long-lasting Graves disease. TCRdb used MiXCR to reprocess the multiplex PCR reads, holding one entry per CDR3 protein. The sample has a few hundred thousand distinct CDR3 sequences, 15% to 20% seen once. These data were also reused for a study on T cells in Graves' hyperthyroidism and ophthalmopathy.

The sequencing here drew on peripheral blood mononuclear cells (PBMCs), taken at new diagnosis, from a patient treated with antithyroid drugs. These receptors were obtained from a woman between 18 and 29 years old with Graves disease. Each CDR3 is given with its conserved first and last residue. A D gene is named only where the DNA matches it firmly. Not every row has a clone size; where given, it reads once, few, many or a size class.

TRBJ2-1 TRBV2 TRBD2 NA CASSETLAGDNEQFF TGTGCCAGCAGTGAAACGTTAGCGGGAGATAATGAGCAGTTCTTC
TRBJ2-1 TRBV3-1 TRBD2 many CASSPYSSGRAYEQFF TGTGCCAGCAGCCCCTACTCTAGCGGGAGGGCCTATGAGCAGTTCTTC
TRBJ1-5 TRBV19 TRBD1 NA CASGHLGTGLQPQHF TGTGCCAGTGGACATCTAGGGACAGGGCTTCAGCCCCAGCATTTT
TRBJ2-7 TRBV2 NA NA CASSQDGRYEQYF TGTGCCAGCAGTCAGGACGGGAGATACGAGCAGTACTTC
TRBJ1-1 TRBV28 TRBD1 many CASSSAGQGTKNTEAFF TGTGCCAGCAGTTCTGCTGGACAGGGGACCAAGAACACTGAAGCTTTCTTT
TRBJ2-7 TRBV27 TRBD1 many CASRPGQGLNEQYF TGTGCCAGCAGGCCCGGACAGGGTCTCAACGAGCAGTACTTC
TRBJ1-1 TRBV6-2/TRBV6-3 NA many CASSYSTEAFF TGTGCCAGCAGTTATAGCACTGAAGCTTTCTTT
TRBJ1-5 TRBV20-1 NA few CSARGRASNQPQHF TGCAGTGCTAGAGGCAGGGCTAGCAATCAGCCCCAGCATTTT
TRBJ2-1 TRBV28 NA many CASRHLMNNKQFF TGTGCCAGCAGACACCTGATGAACAATAAGCAGTTCTTC
TRBJ2-3 TRBV12-3/TRBV12-4 TRBD2 many CASTPPAEREGLGTDTQYF TGTGCCAGCACCCCCCCGGCGGAGCGGGAGGGCCTCGGCACAGATACGCAGTATTTT
TRBJ2-5 TRBV20-1 TRBD1 NA CSAKDRGFEAQYF TGCAGTGCCAAGGACAGGGGGTTTGAGGCCCAGTACTTC
TRBJ1-5 TRBV28 TRBD1 many CASSLDRANQPQHF TGTGCCAGCAGCCTCGACAGGGCTAATCAGCCCCAGCATTTT
TRBJ2-7 TRBV11-2 NA many CASSGDWSSYEQYF TGTGCCAGCAGCGGGGACTGGAGCTCCTACGAGCAGTACTTC
TRBJ1-6 TRBV5-8 TRBD1 NA CASRDRASSYNSPLHF TGTGCCAGCCGGGACAGGGCAAGCTCCTATAATTCACCCCTCCACTTT